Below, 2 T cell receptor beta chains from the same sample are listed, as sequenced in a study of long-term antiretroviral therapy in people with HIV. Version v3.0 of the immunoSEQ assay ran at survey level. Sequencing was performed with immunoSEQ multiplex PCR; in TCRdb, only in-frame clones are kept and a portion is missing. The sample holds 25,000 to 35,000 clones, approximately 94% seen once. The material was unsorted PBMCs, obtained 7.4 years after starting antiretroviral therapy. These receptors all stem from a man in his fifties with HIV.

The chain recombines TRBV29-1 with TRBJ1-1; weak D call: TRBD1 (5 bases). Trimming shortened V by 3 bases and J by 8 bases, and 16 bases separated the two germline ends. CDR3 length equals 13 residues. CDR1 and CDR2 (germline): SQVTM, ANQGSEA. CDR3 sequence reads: CSVDPSGTSEAFF. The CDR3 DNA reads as TGCAGCGTTGATCCCTCCGGGACTTCGGAAGCTTTCTTT. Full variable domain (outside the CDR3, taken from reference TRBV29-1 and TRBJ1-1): SAVISQKPSRDICQRGTSLTIQCQVDSQVTMMFWYRQQPGQSLTLIATANQGSEATYESGFVIDKFPISRPNLTFSTLTVSNMSPEDSSIYLCSVDPSGTSEAFFGQGTRLTVV.

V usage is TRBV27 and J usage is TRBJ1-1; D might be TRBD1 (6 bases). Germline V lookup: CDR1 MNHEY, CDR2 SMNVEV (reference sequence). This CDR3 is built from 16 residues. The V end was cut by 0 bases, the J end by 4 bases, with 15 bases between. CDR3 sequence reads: CASSLSSSGGGTEAFF. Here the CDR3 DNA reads TGTGCCAGCAGTTTATCGTCCTCTGGAGGGGGCACTGAAGCTTTCTTT.